The sequence of this T cell receptor beta chain was determined in a study of identical twins. Notes on the study in general: Twin-shared out-of-frame alpha sequences showed excess low generation probability. Clonotypes of the beta chain that were abundant in cord blood carried fewer insertions (memory repertoires showed none).

A few counts support this clonotype. Its antigen is not known. Trimming removed 2 bases at V and 1 base at J, with 18 bases between. Germline loops: CDR1 SGHAT, CDR2 FQDESV (reference sequence). This CDR3 spans 18 amino acids. MiXCR, run by TCRdb on the 5' RACE reads, gives a single entry per CDR3 protein. The sample carries hundreds of thousands of distinct CDR3 sequences, roughly 12% recorded once. Separately, the same data were catalogued under a study of yellow fever vaccine responses in identical twins.

This receptor was identified in a woman in her late teens or twenties in good health. Sequenced input: PBMCs. The chain has TRBV11-1 and TRBJ2-4; no reliable D call. The DNA of the CDR3 is TGTGCCAGCAGCTTAATAGGTCGAGGAGCTTTGGCCAAAAACATTCAGTACTTC. The encoded protein is CASSLIGRGALAKNIQYF.